These T cell receptor beta chains were read from a single sample in a study of T cell repertoires in cytomegalovirus infection. TCRdb re-derived calls from the reads in MiXCR, one entry per CDR3 protein. The table records some 900,000 distinct CDR3 sequences, approximately 32% of them present only once. These receptors have no known antigen. This material consisted of cultured CD8+ T cells from PBMCs, taken from culture after CMV antigen stimulation. These TCRs come from a human donor in good health (CMV status not recorded). Some clones in this sample may be carry-over from other donors' samples. CDR3s include the opening cysteine and the closing phenylalanine or tryptophan. The D gene is left open where the match is weak.

v_call	d_call	j_call	cdr3_aa
TRBV7-6	.	TRBJ1-1	CASSPKWRSGPPNTEAFF
TRBV29-1	.	TRBJ1-2	CSVAPDGVSSYGYTF
TRBV12-3/TRBV12-4	TRBD1	TRBJ2-1	CASSKGTGDEQFF
TRBV6-1	.	TRBJ1-5	CASSGLQVFNQPQHF
TRBV7-8	.	TRBJ2-7	CASSWGSSYEQYF
TRBV5-4	TRBD1	TRBJ2-3	CASSRDRELSTDTQYF
TRBV7-3	.	TRBJ1-1	CASSSTGEVIAEAFF
TRBV6-5	.	TRBJ1-2	CASSDRDNYGYTF
TRBV18	.	TRBJ2-2	CASSPPGTTGELFF
TRBV27	.	TRBJ1-1	CASSPTGLKNTEAFF
TRBV6-5	.	TRBJ2-3	CASKLGADTQYF
TRBV12-3/TRBV12-4	TRBD1	TRBJ2-4	CASSLGDRGRDIQYF
TRBV5-1	.	TRBJ1-4	CASSFGGGEKLFF
TRBV7-8	.	TRBJ1-2	CASSWEGRPGGYTF
TRBV7-8	TRBD1	TRBJ1-4	CASSPSRDRDGGEKLFF
TRBV5-1	TRBD2	TRBJ2-1	CASSLAFSGGANEQFF
TRBV6-5	.	TRBJ2-1	CASNEGGTYNEQFF
TRBV6-2/TRBV6-3	TRBD1	TRBJ2-1	CASSYGGQGAYHEQFF
TRBV12-3/TRBV12-4	TRBD1	TRBJ1-2	CASSLSGAGTGLFGYTF
TRBV11-3	.	TRBJ1-1	CASSSDRDHTEAFF
TRBV2	.	TRBJ2-5	CASSVASGFPSGDEETQYF
TRBV6-1	TRBD1	TRBJ1-6	CASSENRGGILLALHF
TRBV9	.	TRBJ2-3	CASNPERGNLADTQYF